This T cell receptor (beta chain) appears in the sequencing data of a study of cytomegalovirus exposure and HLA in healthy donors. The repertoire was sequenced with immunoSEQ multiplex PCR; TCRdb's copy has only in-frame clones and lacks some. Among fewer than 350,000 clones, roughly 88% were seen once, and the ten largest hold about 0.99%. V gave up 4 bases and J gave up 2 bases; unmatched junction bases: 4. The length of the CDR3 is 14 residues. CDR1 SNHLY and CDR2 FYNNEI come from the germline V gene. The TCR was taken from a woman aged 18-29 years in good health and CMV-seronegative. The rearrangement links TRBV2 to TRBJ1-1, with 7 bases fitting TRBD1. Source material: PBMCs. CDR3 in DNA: TGTGCCAGCAGTGGGAGACAGGGTAACACTGAAGCTTTCTTT. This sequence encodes CASSGRQGNTEAFF. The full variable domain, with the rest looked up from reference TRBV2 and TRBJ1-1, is EPEVTQTPSHQVTQMGQEVILRCVPISNHLYFYWYRQILGQKVEFLVSFYNNEISEKSEIFDDQFSVERPDGSNFTLKIRSTKLEDSAMYFCASSGRQGNTEAFFGQGTRLTVV.